Given below is one T cell receptor (beta chain) in context. Its specificity is unknown. These data come from a study of identifying expanded T cells in peripheral blood. Whole-study results and caveats: Variance in clone template counts between approximately two-week samples significantly increased with total template count across all healthy donors. Technical replicates showed roughly 1.2 changed clones; two weeks 15 to 20; four weeks 19.

Clones were sequenced by immunoSEQ multiplex PCR, and TCRdb holds only the in-frame ones, with some missing. Among nearly 60,000 clones, around 90% were seen once, and the ten largest hold 3.6%. No infections or other immune events were documented during collection. The TCR sequence derives from a person between 18 and 75 years old in good health. Sequenced sample: blood.

CDR3 sequence reads: CASSFKFAGLGVYYGYTF. The CDR3 nucleotides read TGTGCCAGCAGTTTTAAATTCGCGGGTTTGGGGGTTTACTATGGCTACACCTTC. This chain links TRBV28 with TRBJ1-2; D possibly corresponds to TRBD1 (5 bases). Germline V gives CDR1 MDHEN, CDR2 SYDVKM. This CDR3 is 18 amino acids long. V was pared by 3 bases and J by 3 bases, with 23 bases between.